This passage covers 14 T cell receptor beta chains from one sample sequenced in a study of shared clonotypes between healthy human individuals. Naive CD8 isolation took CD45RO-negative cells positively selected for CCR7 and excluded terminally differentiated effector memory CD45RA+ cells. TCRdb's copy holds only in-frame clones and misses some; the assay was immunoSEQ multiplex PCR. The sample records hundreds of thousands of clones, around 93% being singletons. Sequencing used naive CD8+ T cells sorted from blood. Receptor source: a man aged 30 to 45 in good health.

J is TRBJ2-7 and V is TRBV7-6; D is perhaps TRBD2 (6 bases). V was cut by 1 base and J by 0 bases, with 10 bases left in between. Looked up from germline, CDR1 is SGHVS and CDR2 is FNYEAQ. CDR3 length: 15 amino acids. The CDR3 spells CASSLEGSGSYEQYF. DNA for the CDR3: TGTGCCAGCAGCTTAGAAGGTAGCGGCTCCTACGAGCAGTACTTC.

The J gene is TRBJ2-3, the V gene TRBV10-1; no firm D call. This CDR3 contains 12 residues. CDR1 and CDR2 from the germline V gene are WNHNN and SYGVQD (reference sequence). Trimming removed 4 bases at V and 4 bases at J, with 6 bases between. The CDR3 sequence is CASSGTSDTQYF. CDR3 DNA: TGCGCCAGCAGTGGAACGTCAGATACGCAGTATTTT.

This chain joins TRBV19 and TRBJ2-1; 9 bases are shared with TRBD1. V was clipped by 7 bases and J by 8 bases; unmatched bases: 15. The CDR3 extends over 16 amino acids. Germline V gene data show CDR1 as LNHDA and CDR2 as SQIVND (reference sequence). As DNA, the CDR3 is TGTGCCAGTAACCCCGGGGGGACAGGGAATATCTATGAGCAGTTCTTC. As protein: CASNPGGTGNIYEQFF.

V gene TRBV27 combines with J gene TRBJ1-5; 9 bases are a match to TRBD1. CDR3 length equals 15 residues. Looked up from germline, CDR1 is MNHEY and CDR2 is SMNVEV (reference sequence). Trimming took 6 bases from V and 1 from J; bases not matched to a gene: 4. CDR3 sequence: CASRLGTGSNQPQHF. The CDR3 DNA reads TGTGCCAGCAGACTCGGGACAGGGAGCAATCAGCCCCAGCATTTT.

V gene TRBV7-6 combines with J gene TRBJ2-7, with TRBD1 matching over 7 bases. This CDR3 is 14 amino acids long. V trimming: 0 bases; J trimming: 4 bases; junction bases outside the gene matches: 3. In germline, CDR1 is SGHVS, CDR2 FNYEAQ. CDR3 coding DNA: TGTGCCAGCAGCTTAGCGCAGGGGGAATACGAGCAGTACTTC. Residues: CASSLAQGEYEQYF.

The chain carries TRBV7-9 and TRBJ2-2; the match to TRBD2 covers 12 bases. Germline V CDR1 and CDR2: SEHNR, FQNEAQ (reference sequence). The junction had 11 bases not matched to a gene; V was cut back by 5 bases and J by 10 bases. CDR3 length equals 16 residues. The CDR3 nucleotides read TGTGCCAGCAGCCCGAGGAGGGGACTAGCGGGTCTGGAGCTGTTTTTT. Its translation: CASSPRRGLAGLELFF.

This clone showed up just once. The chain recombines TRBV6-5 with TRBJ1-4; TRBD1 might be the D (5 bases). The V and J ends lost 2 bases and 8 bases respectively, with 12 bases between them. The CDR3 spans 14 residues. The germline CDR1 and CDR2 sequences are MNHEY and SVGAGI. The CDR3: CASSYLGGDEKLFF. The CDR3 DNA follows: TGTGCCAGCAGTTACCTGGGTGGGGACGAAAAACTGTTTTTT.

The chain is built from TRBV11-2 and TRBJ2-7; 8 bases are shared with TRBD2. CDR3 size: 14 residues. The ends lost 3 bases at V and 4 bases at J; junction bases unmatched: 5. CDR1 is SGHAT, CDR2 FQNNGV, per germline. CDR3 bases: TGTGCCAGCAGCTTCGGTAGCGGGGTGTACGAGCAGTACTTC. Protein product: CASSFGSGVYEQYF.

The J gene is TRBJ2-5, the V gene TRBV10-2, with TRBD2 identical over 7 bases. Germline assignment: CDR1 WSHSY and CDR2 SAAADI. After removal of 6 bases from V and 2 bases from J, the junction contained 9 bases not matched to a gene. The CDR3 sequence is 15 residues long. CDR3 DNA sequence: TGCGCCAGCAGGCGCGGAGCGGGAAGGCAAGAGACCCAGTACTTC. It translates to CASRRGAGRQETQYF.

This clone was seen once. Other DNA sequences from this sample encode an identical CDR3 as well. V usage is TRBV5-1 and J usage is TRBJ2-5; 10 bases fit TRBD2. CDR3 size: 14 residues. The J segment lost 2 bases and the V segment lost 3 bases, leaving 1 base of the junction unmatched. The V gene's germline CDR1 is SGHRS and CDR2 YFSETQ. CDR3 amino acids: CASSWTSGQETQYF. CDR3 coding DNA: TGCGCCAGCAGCTGGACTAGCGGACAAGAGACCCAGTACTTC.

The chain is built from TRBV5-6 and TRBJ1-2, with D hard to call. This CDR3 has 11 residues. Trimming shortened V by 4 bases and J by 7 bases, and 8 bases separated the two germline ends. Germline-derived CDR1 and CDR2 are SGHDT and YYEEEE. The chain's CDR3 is CASSTDGGYTF. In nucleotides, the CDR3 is TGTGCCAGCAGCACGGACGGTGGCTACACCTTC.

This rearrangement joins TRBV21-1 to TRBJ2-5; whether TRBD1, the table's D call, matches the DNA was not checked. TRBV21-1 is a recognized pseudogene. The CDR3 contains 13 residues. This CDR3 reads CASSGTQGETQYF. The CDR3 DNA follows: TGTGCCAGCAGCGGGACACAAGGAGAGACCCAGTACTTC.

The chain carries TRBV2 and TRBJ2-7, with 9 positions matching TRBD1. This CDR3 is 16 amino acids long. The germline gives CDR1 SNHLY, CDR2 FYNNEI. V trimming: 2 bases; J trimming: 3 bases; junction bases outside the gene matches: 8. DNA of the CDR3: TGTGCCAGCAGTGAACATTCGAGGGACAGGGACTACGAGCAGTACTTC. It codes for CASSEHSRDRDYEQYF.

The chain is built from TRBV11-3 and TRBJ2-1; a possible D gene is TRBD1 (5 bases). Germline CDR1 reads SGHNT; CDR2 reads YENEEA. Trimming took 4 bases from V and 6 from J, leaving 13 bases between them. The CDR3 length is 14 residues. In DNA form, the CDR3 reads TGTGCCAGCAGCTCATTTCAGGACACCAATGAGCAGTTCTTC. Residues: CASSSFQDTNEQFF.